The clone carrying this T cell receptor beta chain was seen a handful of times. The protocol was immunoSEQ multiplex PCR, while the TCRdb copy is restricted to in-frame clones and leaves out a portion. This sample comprises about 30,000 clones, none seen once only. The CDR3 covers 12 residues. The V and J ends lost 8 bases and 5 bases respectively, with 15 bases between them. Per germline, CDR1 SQVTM and CDR2 ANQGSEA. The data were obtained in a study of T cells after posttransplantation cyclophosphamide. The TCR comes from a woman aged 60 to 75 in good health, CMV-negative, and a related stem cell transplant donor. This chain joins TRBV29-1 and TRBJ2-5, with TRBD1 as a possible D gene (6 bases). Sequences were obtained from PBMCs. The CDR3 DNA is TGCAGCAAACGAGGAACAGGGGAGACCCAGTACTTC. Translating it yields CSKRGTGETQYF. The whole variable domain, filled in from reference TRBV29-1 and TRBJ2-5, reads SAVISQKPSRDICQRGTSLTIQCQVDSQVTMMFWYRQQPGQSLTLIATANQGSEATYESGFVIDKFPISRPNLTFSTLTVSNMSPEDSSIYLCSKRGTGETQYFGPGTRLLVL.